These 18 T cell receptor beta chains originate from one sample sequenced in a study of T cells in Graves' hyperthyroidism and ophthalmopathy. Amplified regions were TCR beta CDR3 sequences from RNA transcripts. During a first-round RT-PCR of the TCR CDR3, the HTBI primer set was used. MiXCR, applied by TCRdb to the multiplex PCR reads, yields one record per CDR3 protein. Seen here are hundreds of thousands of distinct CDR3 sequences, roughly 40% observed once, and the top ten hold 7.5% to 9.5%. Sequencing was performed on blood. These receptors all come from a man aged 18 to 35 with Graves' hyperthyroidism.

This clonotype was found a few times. The CDR3 loop reads CASGWDSGTGNTEAFF. In nucleotides, the CDR3 is TGTGCTAGTGGTTGGGATAGCGGGACAGGGAACACTGAAGCTTTCTTT. This rearrangement joins TRBV12-5 to TRBJ1-1; TRBD1 matches 8 bases. The CDR3 covers 16 residues. Germline V gene sequence: CDR1 LGHNT, CDR2 FRNRAP. Trimming cost V 4 bases and J 1 base; bases outside gene matches: 8.

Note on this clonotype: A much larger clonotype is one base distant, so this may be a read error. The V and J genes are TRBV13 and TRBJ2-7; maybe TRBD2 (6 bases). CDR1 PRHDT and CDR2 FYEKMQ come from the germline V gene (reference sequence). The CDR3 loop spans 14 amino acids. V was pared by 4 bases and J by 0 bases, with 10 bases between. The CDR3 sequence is CASSCRDSSYEQYF. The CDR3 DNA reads TGTGCCAGCAGCTGCCGGGACTCCTCCTACGAGCAGTACTTC.

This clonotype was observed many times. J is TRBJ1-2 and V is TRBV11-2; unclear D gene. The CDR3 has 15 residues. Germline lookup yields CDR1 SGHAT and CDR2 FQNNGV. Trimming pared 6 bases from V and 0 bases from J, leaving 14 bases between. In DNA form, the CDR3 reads TGTGCCAGCAGTTCGAGACGGAGATCTAACTATGGCTACACCTTC. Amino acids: CASSSRRRSNYGYTF.

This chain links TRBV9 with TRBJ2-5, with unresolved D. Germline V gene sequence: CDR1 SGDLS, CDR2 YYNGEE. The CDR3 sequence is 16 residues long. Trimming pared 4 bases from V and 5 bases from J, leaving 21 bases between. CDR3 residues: CASSSLTDGRRETQYF. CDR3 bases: TGTGCCAGCAGCTCCCTTACTGACGGCCGAAGGGAGACCCAGTACTTC.

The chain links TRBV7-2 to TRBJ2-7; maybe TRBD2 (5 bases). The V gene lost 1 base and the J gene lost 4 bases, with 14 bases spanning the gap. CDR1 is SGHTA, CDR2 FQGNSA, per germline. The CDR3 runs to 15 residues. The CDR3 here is CASSLGPAEQYEQYF. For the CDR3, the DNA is TGTGCCAGCAGCTTAGGGCCAGCGGAACAATACGAGCAGTACTTC.

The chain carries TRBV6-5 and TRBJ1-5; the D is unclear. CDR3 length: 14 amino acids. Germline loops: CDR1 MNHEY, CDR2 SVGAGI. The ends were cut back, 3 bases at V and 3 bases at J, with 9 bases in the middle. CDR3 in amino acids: CASSYPGDNQPQHF. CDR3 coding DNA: TGTGCCAGCAGTTATCCGGGAGACAATCAGCCCCAGCATTTT.

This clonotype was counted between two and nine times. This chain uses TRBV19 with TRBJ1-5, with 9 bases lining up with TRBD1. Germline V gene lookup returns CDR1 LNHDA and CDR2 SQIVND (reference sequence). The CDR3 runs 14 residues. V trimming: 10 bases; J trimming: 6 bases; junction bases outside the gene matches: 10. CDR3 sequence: CAISDRGISQPQHF. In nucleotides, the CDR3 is TGTGCCATTTCGGACAGGGGTATTTCTCAGCCCCAGCATTTT.

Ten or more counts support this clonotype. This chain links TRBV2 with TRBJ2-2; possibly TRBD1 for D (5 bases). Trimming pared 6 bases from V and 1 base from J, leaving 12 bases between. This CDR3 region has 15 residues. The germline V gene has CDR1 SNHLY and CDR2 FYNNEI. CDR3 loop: CASRVGAVNTGELFF. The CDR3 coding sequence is TGTGCCAGCAGGGTTGGGGCAGTGAACACCGGGGAGCTGTTTTTT.

DNA for the CDR3: TGTGCCAGCAGCGCAGCGCCGGGACAGGGCAATTCACCCCTCCACTTT. Amino acid sequence: CASSAAPGQGNSPLHF. The rearrangement joins TRBV7-9 to TRBJ1-6; 9 bases line up with TRBD1. This CDR3 is 16 amino acids long. V lost 5 bases, J lost 7 bases, and 9 bases stayed unmatched. The V gene's germline CDR1 is SEHNR and CDR2 FQNEAQ (reference sequence).

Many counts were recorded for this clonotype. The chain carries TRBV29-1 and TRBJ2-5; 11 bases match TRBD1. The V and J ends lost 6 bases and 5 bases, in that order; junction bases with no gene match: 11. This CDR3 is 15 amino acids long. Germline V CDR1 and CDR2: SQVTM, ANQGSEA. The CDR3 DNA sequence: TGCAGCGTCGAGGGACAGGGGGTATTAGGGGAGACCCAGTACTTC. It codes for CSVEGQGVLGETQYF. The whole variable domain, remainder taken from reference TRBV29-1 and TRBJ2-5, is SAVISQKPSRDICQRGTSLTIQCQVDSQVTMMFWYRQQPGQSLTLIATANQGSEATYESGFVIDKFPISRPNLTFSTLTVSNMSPEDSSIYLCSVEGQGVLGETQYFGPGTRLLVL.

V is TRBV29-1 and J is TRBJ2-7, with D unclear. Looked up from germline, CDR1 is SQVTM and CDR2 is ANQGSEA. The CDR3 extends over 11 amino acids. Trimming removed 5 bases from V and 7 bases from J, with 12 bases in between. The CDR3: CSVLNTGEQYF. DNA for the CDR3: TGCAGCGTTCTCAACACCGGGGAGCAGTACTTC.

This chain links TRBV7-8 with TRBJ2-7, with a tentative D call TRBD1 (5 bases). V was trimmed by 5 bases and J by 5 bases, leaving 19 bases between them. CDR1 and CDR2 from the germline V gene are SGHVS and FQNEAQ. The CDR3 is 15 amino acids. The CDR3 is CASSPISRVLHEQYF. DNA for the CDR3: TGTGCCAGCAGCCCGATATCCAGGGTCCTCCACGAGCAGTACTTC.

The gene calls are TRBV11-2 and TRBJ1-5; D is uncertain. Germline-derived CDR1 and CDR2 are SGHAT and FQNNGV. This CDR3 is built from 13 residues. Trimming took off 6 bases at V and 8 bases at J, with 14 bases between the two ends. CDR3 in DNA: TGTGCCAGCAGTTCCGATTGGGTCAAGCCCCAGCATTTT. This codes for CASSSDWVKPQHF.

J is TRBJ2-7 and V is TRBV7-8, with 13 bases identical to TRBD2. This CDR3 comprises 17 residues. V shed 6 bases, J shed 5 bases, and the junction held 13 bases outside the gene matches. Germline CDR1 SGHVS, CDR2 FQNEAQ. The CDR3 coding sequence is TGTGCCAGCAGTTCGCTCCAGACTAGCGGGAGGTTCGACGAGCAGTACTTC. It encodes CASSSLQTSGRFDEQYF.

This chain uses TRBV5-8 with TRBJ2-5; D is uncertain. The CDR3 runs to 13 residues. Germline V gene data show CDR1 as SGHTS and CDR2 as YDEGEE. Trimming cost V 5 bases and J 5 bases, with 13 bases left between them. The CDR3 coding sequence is TGTGCCAGCAGAGAGAGTGGCGGCGAGACCCAGTACTTC. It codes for CASRESGGETQYF.

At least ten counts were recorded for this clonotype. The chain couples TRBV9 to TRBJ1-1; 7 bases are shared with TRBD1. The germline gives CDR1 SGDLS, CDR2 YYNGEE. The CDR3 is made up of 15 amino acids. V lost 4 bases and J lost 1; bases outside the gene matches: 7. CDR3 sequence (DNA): TGTGCCAGCAGCTTTCGACAGGGCGAGAACACTGAAGCTTTCTTT. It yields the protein CASSFRQGENTEAFF. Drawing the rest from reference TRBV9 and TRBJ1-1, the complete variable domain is DSGVTQTPKHLITATGQRVTLRCSPRSGDLSVYWYQQSLDQGLQFLIQYYNGEERAKGNILERFSAQQFPDLHSELNLSSLELGDSALYFCASSFRQGENTEAFFGQGTRLTVV.

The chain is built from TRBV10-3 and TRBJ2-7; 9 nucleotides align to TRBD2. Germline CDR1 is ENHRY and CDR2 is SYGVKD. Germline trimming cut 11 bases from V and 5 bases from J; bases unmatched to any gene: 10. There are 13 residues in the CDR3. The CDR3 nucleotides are TGTGCCTGGAGGCCTAGCGGGATACACGAGCAGTACTTC. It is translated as CAWRPSGIHEQYF.

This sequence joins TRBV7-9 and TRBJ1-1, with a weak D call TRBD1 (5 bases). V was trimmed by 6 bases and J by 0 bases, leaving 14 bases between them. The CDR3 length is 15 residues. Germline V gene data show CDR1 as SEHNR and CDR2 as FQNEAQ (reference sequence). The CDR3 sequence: CASSAGTRMNTEAFF. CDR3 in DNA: TGTGCCAGCAGTGCAGGGACTCGGATGAACACTGAAGCTTTCTTT.